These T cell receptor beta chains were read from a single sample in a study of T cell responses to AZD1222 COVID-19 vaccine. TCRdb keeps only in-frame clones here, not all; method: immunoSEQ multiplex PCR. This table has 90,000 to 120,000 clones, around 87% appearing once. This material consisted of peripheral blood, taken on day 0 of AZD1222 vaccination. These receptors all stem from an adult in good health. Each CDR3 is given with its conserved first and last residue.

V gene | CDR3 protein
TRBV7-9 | CASSLGQGIQPQHF
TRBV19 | CASRLDRSDGYTF
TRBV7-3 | CASSLKGGGYEQYF
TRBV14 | CASSQRRGRVYGYTF
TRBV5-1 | CASSLWDRESEAFF
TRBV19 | CASSTKLRLSSYNEQFF
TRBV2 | CASSDPSGAKETQYF
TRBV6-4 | CASSESPQRYF
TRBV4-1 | CASSFISPYNEQFF
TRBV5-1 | CASSLGTVTYEQYF
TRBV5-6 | CASSHNTGELFF
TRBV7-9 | CASSSGQLYGYTF
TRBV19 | CASSIFQGTPVEQYF
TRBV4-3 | CASSQEGGSTDTQYF
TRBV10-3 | CAIRQQLNTEAFF
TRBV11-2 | CASSLFAAQNTIYF
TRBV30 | CAWSVTLGDHQPQHF
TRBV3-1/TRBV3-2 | CASSLRGANTGELFF
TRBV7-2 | CASGLVRGEQYF
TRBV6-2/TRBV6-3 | CASSYSQGLYTDTQYF